This T cell receptor (beta chain) was identified in a study of Graves' ophthalmopathy and Graves' hyperthyroidism. Findings of the study overall: A classifier, a 13-signature model, separated ophthalmopathy from stable hyperthyroidism with approximately 88% sensitivity and approximately 81% specificity.

The authors amplified TCR beta CDR3 regions from RNA transcripts. HTBI-primed first-round RT-PCR preceded second-round multiplex PCR. TCRdb re-analysed the multiplex PCR reads in MiXCR, keeping a single row per CDR3 protein. The table lists hundreds of thousands of distinct CDR3 sequences, 35% to 50% of them singletons. On this clonotype: Antigen: not known.

The germline CDR1 and CDR2 sequences are DFQATT and SNEGSKA (reference sequence). With 6 bases removed from V and 3 bases from J, the gap between germline ends came to 18 bases. CDR3 length: 14 residues. This receptor was obtained from an adult man with Graves' ophthalmopathy. The V and J genes are TRBV20-1 and TRBJ2-7; D tentatively fits TRBD1 or TRBD2 (6 bases each). The sequenced sample was peripheral blood. The CDR3 loop reads CSAKRGDTFYEQYF. The CDR3 DNA is TGCAGTGCGAAGAGGGGGGACACCTTCTACGAGCAGTACTTC.